A selection of T cell receptor beta chains follows, all from one sample in a study of blood T cell repertoires in COVID-19. Produced via immunoSEQ multiplex PCR; TCRdb's table is partial and in-frame only. The repertoire includes roughly 250,000 clones, approximately 90% of them detected once, and 8.8% sits in the top ten. The specimen was PBMCs or T cells enriched from blood (not recorded which). The receptors were gathered from a man aged 35 to 55 who had recovered from COVID-19. The conserved cysteine and the conserved F or W are not part of the CDR3 here. The size field is filled for only some rows; it gives once, few, many or a size class.

CDR3aa: ASSPPGRAGKKLF; abundance: .; v_gene: TRBV27; len: 13; j_gene: TRBJ1-4
CDR3aa: ASSLTAGGLSNQPQH; abundance: .; v_gene: TRBV28; len: 15; j_gene: TRBJ1-5
CDR3aa: ASSQAPASVDNEQF; abundance: .; v_gene: TRBV4-3; len: 14; j_gene: TRBJ2-1
CDR3aa: ASSDNREGDTDTQY; abundance: .; v_gene: TRBV19; len: 14; j_gene: TRBJ2-3
CDR3aa: ASSQRGPSELLH; abundance: .; v_gene: TRBV3-1/TRBV3-2; len: 12; j_gene: TRBJ1-6
CDR3aa: ASSDTDRAAGYT; abundance: .; v_gene: TRBV9; len: 12; j_gene: TRBJ1-2
CDR3aa: ASSSWGVTSGNYNEQF; abundance: .; v_gene: TRBV28; len: 16; j_gene: TRBJ2-1
CDR3aa: ASSRANYGYT; abundance: .; v_gene: TRBV27; len: 10; j_gene: TRBJ1-2
CDR3aa: ASRRTGSSSYEQY; abundance: .; v_gene: TRBV25-1; len: 13; j_gene: TRBJ2-7
CDR3aa: ASSLRGPYEQY; abundance: .; v_gene: TRBV28; len: 11; j_gene: TRBJ2-7
CDR3aa: ASSPGLEETQY; abundance: .; v_gene: TRBV18; len: 11; j_gene: TRBJ2-5
CDR3aa: ASSLWTVSGNTIY; abundance: .; v_gene: TRBV11-2; len: 13; j_gene: TRBJ1-3
CDR3aa: ASSEHGVNGGGELF; abundance: .; v_gene: TRBV25-1; len: 14; j_gene: TRBJ2-2
CDR3aa: ASTPDRGPYEQY; abundance: .; v_gene: TRBV27; len: 12; j_gene: TRBJ2-7
CDR3aa: ASSAGTGKDEQY; abundance: .; v_gene: TRBV5-4; len: 12; j_gene: TRBJ2-7
CDR3aa: ASSPRLKSDPNEQF; abundance: .; v_gene: TRBV7-9; len: 14; j_gene: TRBJ2-1
CDR3aa: ASSGLAGDTYNEQF; abundance: .; v_gene: TRBV7-9; len: 14; j_gene: TRBJ2-1
CDR3aa: ASTVGGDGYT; abundance: .; v_gene: TRBV12-3/TRBV12-4; len: 10; j_gene: TRBJ1-2
CDR3aa: ASSLNRLPATNEKLF; abundance: .; v_gene: TRBV7-9; len: 15; j_gene: TRBJ1-4
CDR3aa: ASSQAGTGFGSFKGLAF; abundance: .; v_gene: TRBV3-1/TRBV3-2; len: 17; j_gene: TRBJ1-1
CDR3aa: ASRSNPGLASEQY; abundance: .; v_gene: TRBV28; len: 13; j_gene: TRBJ2-7
CDR3aa: ASSLVGRMETQY; abundance: .; v_gene: TRBV5-6; len: 12; j_gene: TRBJ2-5
CDR3aa: ASTLGQTNYGYT; abundance: few; v_gene: TRBV5-1; len: 12; j_gene: TRBJ1-2
CDR3aa: ASSLVVGGGYEQF; abundance: few; v_gene: TRBV7-6; len: 13; j_gene: TRBJ2-1
CDR3aa: ASSPKGTGDVEKLF; abundance: few; v_gene: TRBV7-9; len: 14; j_gene: TRBJ1-4
CDR3aa: ASSPIVGGMLGEKLF; abundance: .; v_gene: TRBV19; len: 15; j_gene: TRBJ1-4
CDR3aa: ASSFSVFYEQY; abundance: .; v_gene: TRBV13; len: 11; j_gene: TRBJ2-7
CDR3aa: ASSSGDTGELF; abundance: .; v_gene: TRBV7-9; len: 11; j_gene: TRBJ2-2
CDR3aa: ASSQDIHRYTEAF; abundance: .; v_gene: TRBV4-3; len: 13; j_gene: TRBJ1-1
CDR3aa: ASSSGLSEAF; abundance: .; v_gene: TRBV7-9; len: 10; j_gene: TRBJ1-1
CDR3aa: ASSLVVAGGLEQF; abundance: .; v_gene: TRBV11-3; len: 13; j_gene: TRBJ2-1
CDR3aa: ASSIHSPGGGGTEAF; abundance: .; v_gene: TRBV7-2; len: 15; j_gene: TRBJ1-1
CDR3aa: ASSQGGGSLAKNIQY; abundance: .; v_gene: TRBV4-2; len: 15; j_gene: TRBJ2-4
CDR3aa: ASSPQPGLRTDTQY; abundance: few; v_gene: TRBV14; len: 14; j_gene: TRBJ2-3
CDR3aa: ASSYSGTGIGETQY; abundance: .; v_gene: TRBV6-5; len: 14; j_gene: TRBJ2-5
CDR3aa: ASSVGQGAGETQY; abundance: once; v_gene: TRBV9; len: 13; j_gene: TRBJ2-5